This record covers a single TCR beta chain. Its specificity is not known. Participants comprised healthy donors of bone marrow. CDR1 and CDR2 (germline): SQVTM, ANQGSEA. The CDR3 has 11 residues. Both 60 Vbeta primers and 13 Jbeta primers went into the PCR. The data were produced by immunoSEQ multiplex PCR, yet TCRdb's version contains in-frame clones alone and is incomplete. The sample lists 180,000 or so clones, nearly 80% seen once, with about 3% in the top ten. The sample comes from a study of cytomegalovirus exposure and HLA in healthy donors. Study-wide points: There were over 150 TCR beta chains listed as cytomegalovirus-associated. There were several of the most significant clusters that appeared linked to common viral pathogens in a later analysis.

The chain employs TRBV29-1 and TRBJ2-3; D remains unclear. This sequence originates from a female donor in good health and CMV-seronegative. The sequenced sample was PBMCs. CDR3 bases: TGCAGTGGTGAACTTGGCAATACGCAGTATTTT. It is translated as CSGELGNTQYF.